The source of this T cell receptor (beta chain) is a study of blood T cell repertoires in COVID-19. At the level of the study: The United States, Italy and Spain were the sources of the acute and convalescent COVID-19 samples. PBMCs, B-cell-depleted T cells, or T cells provided the cDNA or gDNA that made up the material.

CDR3 length equals 16 residues. CDR1 MNHEY and CDR2 SVGAGI come from the germline V gene. V lost 3 bases, J lost 4 bases, and 13 bases lay in between. Authors' analysis steps: Amplification from reference gene primers served as the basis for estimated nucleated cell counts. Assay used: immunoSEQ multiplex PCR; TCRdb lists only in-frame clones, some missing. V and J calls plus clone size are reproduced from that table; the DNA served to infer D and trimming. The sample has approximately 140,000 clones, approximately 88% seen once. The sequenced material came from peripheral blood. This chain uses TRBV6-5 with TRBJ1-6; possibly TRBD1 for D (5 bases). This clonotype was obtained from an elderly woman with acute or convalescent COVID-19. CDR3 protein: CASSYGAGQYNSPLHF. Here the CDR3 DNA reads TGTGCCAGCAGTTATGGGGCAGGGCAGTATAATTCACCCCTCCACTTT.